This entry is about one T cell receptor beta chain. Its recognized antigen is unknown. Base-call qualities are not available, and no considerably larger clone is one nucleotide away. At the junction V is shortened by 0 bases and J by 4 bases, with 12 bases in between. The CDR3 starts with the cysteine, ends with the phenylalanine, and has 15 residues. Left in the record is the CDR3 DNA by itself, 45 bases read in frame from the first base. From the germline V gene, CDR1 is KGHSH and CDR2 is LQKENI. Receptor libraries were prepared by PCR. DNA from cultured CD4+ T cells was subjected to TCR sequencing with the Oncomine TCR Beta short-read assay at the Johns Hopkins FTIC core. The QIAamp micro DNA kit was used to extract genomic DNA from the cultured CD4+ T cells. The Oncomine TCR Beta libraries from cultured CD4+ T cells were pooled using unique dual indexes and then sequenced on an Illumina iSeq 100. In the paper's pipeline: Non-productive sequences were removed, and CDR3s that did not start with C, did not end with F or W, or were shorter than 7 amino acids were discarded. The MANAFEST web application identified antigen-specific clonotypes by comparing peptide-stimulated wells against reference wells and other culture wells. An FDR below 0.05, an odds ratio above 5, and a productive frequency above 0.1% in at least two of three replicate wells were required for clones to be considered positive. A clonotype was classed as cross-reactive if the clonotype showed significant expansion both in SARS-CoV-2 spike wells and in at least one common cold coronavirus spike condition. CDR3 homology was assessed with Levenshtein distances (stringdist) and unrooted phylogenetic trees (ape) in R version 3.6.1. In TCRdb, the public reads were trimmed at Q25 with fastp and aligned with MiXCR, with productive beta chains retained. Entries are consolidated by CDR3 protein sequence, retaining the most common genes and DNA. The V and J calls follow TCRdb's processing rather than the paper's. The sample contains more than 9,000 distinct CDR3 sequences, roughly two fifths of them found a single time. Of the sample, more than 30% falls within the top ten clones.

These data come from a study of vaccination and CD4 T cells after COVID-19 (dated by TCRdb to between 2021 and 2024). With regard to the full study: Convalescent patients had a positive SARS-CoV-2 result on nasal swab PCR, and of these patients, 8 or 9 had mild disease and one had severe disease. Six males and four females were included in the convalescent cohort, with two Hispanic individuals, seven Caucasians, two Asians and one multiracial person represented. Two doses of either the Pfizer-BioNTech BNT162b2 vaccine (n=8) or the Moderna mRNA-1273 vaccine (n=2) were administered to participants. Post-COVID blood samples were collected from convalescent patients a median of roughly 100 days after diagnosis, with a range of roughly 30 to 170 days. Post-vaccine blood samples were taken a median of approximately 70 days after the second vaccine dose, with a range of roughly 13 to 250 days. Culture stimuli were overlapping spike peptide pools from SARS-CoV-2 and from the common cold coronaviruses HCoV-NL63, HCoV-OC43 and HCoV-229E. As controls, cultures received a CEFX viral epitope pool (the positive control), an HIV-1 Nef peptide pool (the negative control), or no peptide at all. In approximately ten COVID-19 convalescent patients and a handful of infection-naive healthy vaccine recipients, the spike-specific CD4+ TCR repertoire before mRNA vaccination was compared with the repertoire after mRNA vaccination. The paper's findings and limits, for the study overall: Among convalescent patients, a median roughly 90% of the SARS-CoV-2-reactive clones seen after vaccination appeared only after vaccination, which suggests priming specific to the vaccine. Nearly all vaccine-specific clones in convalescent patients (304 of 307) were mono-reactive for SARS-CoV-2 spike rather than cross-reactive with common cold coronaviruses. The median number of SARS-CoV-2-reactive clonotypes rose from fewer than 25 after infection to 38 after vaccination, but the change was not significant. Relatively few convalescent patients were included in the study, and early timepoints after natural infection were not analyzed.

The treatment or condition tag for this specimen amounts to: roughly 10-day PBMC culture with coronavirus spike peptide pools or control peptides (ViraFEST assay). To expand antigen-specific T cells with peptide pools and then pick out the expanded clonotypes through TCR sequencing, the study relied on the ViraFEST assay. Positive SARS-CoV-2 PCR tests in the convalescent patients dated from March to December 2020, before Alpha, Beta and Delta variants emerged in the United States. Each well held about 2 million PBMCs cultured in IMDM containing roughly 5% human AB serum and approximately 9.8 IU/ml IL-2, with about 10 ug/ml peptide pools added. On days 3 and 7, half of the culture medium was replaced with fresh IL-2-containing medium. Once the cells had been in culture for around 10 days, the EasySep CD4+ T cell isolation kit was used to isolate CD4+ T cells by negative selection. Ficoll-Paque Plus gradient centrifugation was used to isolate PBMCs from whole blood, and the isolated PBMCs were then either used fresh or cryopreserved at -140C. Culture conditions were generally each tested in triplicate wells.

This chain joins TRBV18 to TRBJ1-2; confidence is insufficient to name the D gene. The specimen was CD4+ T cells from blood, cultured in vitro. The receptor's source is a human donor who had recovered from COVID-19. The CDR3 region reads CASSPPLTYLYGYTF. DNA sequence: TGTGCCAGCTCACCACCGTTAACGTACCTCTATGGCTACACCTTC.